The following is a T cell receptor beta chain sequence with its context. The antigen it binds to is not known. Per-base qualities were not stored, and no clone one base away is much larger. This specimen belongs to a study of T-cell memory formation after mild COVID-19 (dated by TCRdb to about 2021). In the study overall: Most TCR sequence clusters were specific to one of the two donors. In two donors, T-cell clones that expanded and contracted after mild COVID-19 were tracked by sequencing TCRalpha and TCRbeta repertoires over time. The cohort comprised two young, previously healthy adult volunteers, one female and one male.

Ficoll-Paque density gradient centrifugation was the method used to isolate PBMCs. The CDR3 runs 17 residues from the cysteine to the phenylalanine. The kept DNA is CDR3 alone, 51 bases in frame from the first base. CDR1 LGHNA and CDR2 YSLEER are derived from the germline V gene. Clipping removes 0 bases from V and 1 base from J, with 5 as the unmatched junction base count. Sequenced using an Illumina NovaSeq 6000. TCRalpha and TCRbeta cDNA libraries were built by 5'RACE with constant-segment primers, adding sample barcodes and unique molecular identifiers. RNA was extracted from every sample with Trizol reagent. Library amplification was performed in two PCR steps, and a second sample barcode and Illumina TruSeq adapters were introduced in the second step. Sequencing of the libraries was done on an Illumina NovaSeq, producing 2 x 150 bp paired-end reads. Turning to the authors' computational methods: Demultiplexing of reads and collapsing into UMI-guided consensus sequences were performed with migec v1.2.7. Using mixcr v2.1.11, UMI consensuses were aligned to TRA and TRB V and J templates and then assembled into clonotypes. A clonotype was counted as expanded or contracted only when both edgeR and NoisET called the clonotype significant, with the noise models trained on biological replicates. edgeR calls used a false discovery rate-adjusted p below 0.01 and a log2 fold-change threshold of 1. As an exploratory analysis of dynamics, max-normalized trajectories of the 1000 most abundant clonotypes were examined with PCA combined with hierarchical clustering. The CD4 or CD8 phenotype of responding clones was assigned using the separately sequenced CD4+ and CD8+ repertoires. In TCRdb, the public reads were trimmed at Q25 with fastp and aligned with MiXCR, with productive beta chains retained. When rows share a CDR3 protein, they turn into one entry using the most common DNA and genes. These V and J calls are TCRdb output, not the study's own analysis. This sample lists around 310,000 distinct CDR3 sequences; 15% to 20% were detected once. The top ten hold under 25% of the sample.

The full study reports these points: From day 15 to 85, contracting clones showed balanced CD4/CD8 phenotypes, whereas a second wave of clones that expanded from day 15 to 37 leaned towards CD4+. Some responding clones were detected in pre-infection memory, which suggested that pre-existing cross-reactive memory T cells had joined the SARS-CoV-2 response. Contracting CD4+ clones were located mainly in the CM and EM memory subsets, whereas CD8+ clones were found to be enriched in EMRA. SARS-CoV-2 specificity was not confirmed for the second-wave clones peaking on day 37. Only two mild cases were covered by the study, and larger cohorts that include severe cases with pre-infection samples were considered necessary.

This sequence was found in a man aged 18 to 30 who had mild COVID-19 (a few samples of this study predate the infection). The sample titles of this study are shuffled in the database, so cell type and time point are left out; the donor was told from shared clones. Sequencing was carried out using PBMCs or a T cell subset sorted from them (not recorded which). The chain uses TRBV4-3 and TRBJ2-3, and TRBD2 aligns with 9 junction nucleotides. Read as DNA, the sequence is TGCGCCAGCAGCCAAGATAGGGCTAGCGGGGGCACAGATACGCAGTATTTT. This sequence encodes CASSQDRASGGTDTQYF.